Following are 22 T cell receptor beta chains from one sample sequenced in a study of T-cell memory formation after mild COVID-19. TCRdb reprocessed the 5' RACE reads with MiXCR, giving one entry per CDR3 protein. The data contain approximately 240,000 distinct CDR3 sequences, roughly 15% of them seen just once; the ten biggest clones take up 3.5%. Sequencing was carried out using PBMCs or a T cell subset sorted from them (not recorded which). Every receptor here comes from a man aged 18 to 30 who had mild COVID-19 (a few samples of this study predate the infection). Cell type and time point are not known.

The table lists this clonotype with a few counts. The V and J genes are TRBV20-1 and TRBJ2-5, with D maybe TRBD2 (5 bases). CDR1 DFQATT and CDR2 SNEGSKA come from the germline V gene (reference sequence). CDR3 length equals 14 residues. V was trimmed by 1 base and J by 2 bases, leaving 11 bases between them. The CDR3 DNA reads as TGCAGTGCTAGAGTCGCCGGGGTGCAAGAGACCCAGTACTTC. Residues: CSARVAGVQETQYF.

This clonotype has a handful of counts. This sequence joins TRBV7-3 and TRBJ1-2, with D hard to call. Germline V gene lookup returns CDR1 SGHTA and CDR2 FQGTGA. Trimming took 4 bases from V and 8 from J, leaving 14 bases between them. The CDR3 is made up of 13 amino acids. CDR3 bases: TGTGCCAGCAGCTCCGCGCACATCGGGGGCTACACCTTC. The encoded protein is CASSSAHIGGYTF.

In this sample, this clonotype turned up a few times. The CDR3 nucleotides are TGTGCCAGCAAAGGCTATGGCTACACCTTC. Translated: CASKGYGYTF. The chain joins TRBV28 to TRBJ1-2; D is unclear. The V end lost 7 bases, the J end lost 4 bases, and 4 bases lay between the germline ends. Germline CDR1 MDHEN, CDR2 SYDVKM. The CDR3 has 10 residues.

In its sample, this clonotype was seen many times. The rearrangement links TRBV3-1 to TRBJ2-5; D possibly uses TRBD1 or TRBD2 (5 bases each). V dropped 4 bases and J dropped 2 bases, with 8 bases sitting between them. Per germline, CDR1 LGHDT and CDR2 YNNKEL (reference sequence). The length of the CDR3 is 13 residues. Written as DNA, the CDR3 is TGTGCCAGCAGCCCGGGACGGCAAGAGACCCAGTACTTC. Translated: CASSPGRQETQYF.

This clonotype was counted a few times. The rearrangement links TRBV4-3 to TRBJ1-4; D call uncertain. The CDR3 covers 18 residues. The germline V gene has CDR1 LGHNA and CDR2 YSLEER. Trimming took off 4 bases at V and 1 base at J, with 19 bases between the two ends. CDR3 nucleotides: TGCGCCAGCAGCCGGCAGTCCCACCACACCGTAACTAATGAAAAACTGTTTTTT. It translates to CASSRQSHHTVTNEKLFF.

This clonotype has at least ten counts. The V and J genes are TRBV7-2 and TRBJ2-5; TRBD1 matches 8 bases. The junction had 10 bases not matched to a gene; V was cut back by 4 bases and J by 6 bases. The V gene's germline CDR1 is SGHTA and CDR2 FQGNSA. CDR3 length: 15 amino acids. Written as DNA, the CDR3 is TGTGCCAGCAGCTCAAGCGGACAGGGAGGAAAGACCCAGTACTTC. Protein product: CASSSSGQGGKTQYF.

Regarding this clonotype: Because it lacks the conserved phenylalanine or tryptophan at the end, this CDR3 is likely a read error. The limits of the CDR3 on the DNA are not certain, so only TCRdb's listed CDR3 is given. This chain connects TRBV7-2 to TRBJ1-1. Per the germline V gene, CDR1 is SGHTA and CDR2 is FQGNSA. The CDR3 length equals 12 residues, ends included. The CDR3 here is CASSLAGGRSEL.

This clonotype was seen only a few times. V and J are TRBV11-1 and TRBJ2-3; the D gene is possibly TRBD1 (5 bases). The germline V and J ends were trimmed by 9 bases and 0 bases, with 13 bases remaining between them. Germline values: CDR1 SGHAT, CDR2 FQDESV (reference sequence). This CDR3 spans 14 amino acids. The CDR3 reads CASKPGWSTDTQYF. In DNA form, the CDR3 reads TGTGCCAGTAAACCAGGGTGGAGCACAGATACGCAGTATTTT.

V is TRBV6-5 and J is TRBJ1-2; D is unclear. CDR3 length equals 14 residues. CDR1 MNHEY and CDR2 SVGAGI come from the germline V gene. Trimming took 0 bases from V and 2 from J, leaving 7 bases between them. The CDR3 is CASSYSVDNYGYTF. The DNA for the CDR3 is TGTGCCAGCAGTTACTCCGTGGACAACTATGGCTACACCTTC.

Only a few counts were recorded for this clonotype. This chain joins TRBV24-1 and TRBJ2-2; the D call may be TRBD1 or TRBD2 (5 bases each). Germline lookup yields CDR1 KGHDR and CDR2 SFDVKD. The CDR3 runs 16 residues. V lost 1 base, J lost 1 base, and 9 bases lay in between. CDR3 in DNA: TGTGCCACCAGTGATTTCGGGGCGGGGAACACCGGGGAGCTGTTTTTT. Protein product: CATSDFGAGNTGELFF.

Ten or more counts support this clonotype. The chain uses TRBV3-1 and TRBJ2-1; TRBD1 aligns across 10 bases. Per the germline V gene, CDR1 is LGHDT and CDR2 is YNNKEL (reference sequence). With V trimmed by 6 bases and J by 4 bases, 9 bases remained unmatched. The CDR3 has 16 amino acids. CDR3 amino acids: CASSPQPGQGYNEQFF. The CDR3 DNA reads as TGTGCCAGCAGTCCACAACCGGGACAGGGGTACAATGAGCAGTTCTTC.

A few counts support this clonotype. The genes are TRBV20-1 and TRBJ2-5; no firm D call. Trimming stripped 6 bases from V and 6 bases from J, with 14 bases between. CDR1 DFQATT and CDR2 SNEGSKA come from the germline V gene (reference sequence). The CDR3 has 12 residues. CDR3 sequence reads: CSAANLRQTQYF. CDR3 nucleotide sequence: TGCAGTGCGGCGAACTTGAGGCAGACCCAGTACTTC.

This clonotype showed up just a few times. The chain carries TRBV7-3 and TRBJ1-2; tentatively, D is TRBD1 (6 bases). The CDR3 is 15 residues long. V gave up 0 bases and J gave up 2 bases, with 10 bases separating them. From germline, CDR1 is SGHTA and CDR2 FQGTGA. The CDR3 DNA reads TGTGCCAGCAGCTTAACTCCGGACAGAAACTATGGCTACACCTTC. Translation: CASSLTPDRNYGYTF.

The V call is TRBV29-1, the J call TRBJ2-3; TRBD2 matches 12 bases. Germline V gene lookup returns CDR1 SQVTM and CDR2 ANQGSEA. With V trimmed by 6 bases and J by 0 bases, 1 base remained unmatched. This CDR3 is built from 14 residues. The CDR3 loop reads CSVTSGGSTDTQYF. CDR3 coding DNA: TGCAGCGTGACTAGCGGGGGAAGCACAGATACGCAGTATTTT.

The chain employs TRBV21-1 and TRBJ2-3; the D call TRBD1 from the table was never checked on the DNA. TRBV21-1 has pseudogene status. The CDR3 runs 14 residues. The CDR3 bases are TGTGCCAGCAGCAATAAGACTGGGGCAGATACGCAGTATTTT. It specifies CASSNKTGADTQYF.

This clonotype was detected a few times. The chain joins TRBV5-1 to TRBJ2-3; unclear D gene. With 0 bases removed from V and 0 bases from J, the gap between germline ends came to 11 bases. Germline loops: CDR1 SGHRS, CDR2 YFSETQ. This CDR3 has 16 amino acids. The chain's CDR3 is CASSLAVYPSTDTQYF. The CDR3 bases are TGCGCCAGCAGCTTGGCAGTATATCCTAGCACAGATACGCAGTATTTT. The entire variable domain, with the rest obtained from reference TRBV5-1 and TRBJ2-3, is as follows: KAGVTQTPRYLIKTRGQQVTLSCSPISGHRSVSWYQQTPGQGLQFLFEYFSETQRNKGNFPGRFSGRQFSNSRSEMNVSTLELGDSALYLCASSLAVYPSTDTQYFGPGTRLTVL.

This clonotype has just a few counts. The chain employs TRBV4-1 and TRBJ2-4, with TRBD1 matching over 9 bases. The CDR3 spans 15 residues. V was pared by 2 bases and J by 9 bases, with 8 bases of the junction left unmatched. CDR1 is MGHRA, CDR2 YSYEKL, per germline. The CDR3 region is CASSQLGQGGRIQYF. The CDR3 DNA reads TGCGCCAGCAGCCAACTGGGACAGGGTGGGCGCATTCAGTACTTC.

Here the CDR3 DNA reads TGTGCCAGCAGCTTAGCGGCGGGGGTAAATGAGCAGTTCTTC. It is translated as CASSLAAGVNEQFF. The rearrangement uses TRBV7-2 and TRBJ2-1; 7 bases align to TRBD2. The V and J ends lost 0 bases and 7 bases, in that order; junction bases with no gene match: 3. The germline V gene has CDR1 SGHTA and CDR2 FQGNSA. CDR3 size: 14 residues. Full variable domain (missing parts from reference TRBV7-2 and TRBJ2-1): GAGVSQSPSNKVTEKGKDVELRCDPISGHTALYWYRQSLGQGLEFLIYFQGNSAPDKSGLPSDRFSAERTGGSVSTLTIQRTQQEDSAVYLCASSLAAGVNEQFFGPGTRLTVL.

The chain combines TRBV11-2 with TRBJ2-5, with D hard to call. The CDR3 runs 16 residues. V dropped 1 base and J dropped 3 bases, with 15 bases sitting between them. Germline V gene data show CDR1 as SGHAT and CDR2 as FQNNGV. The CDR3 DNA reads TGTGCCAGCAGCTTAGGAAGTCCAGCTACTGAAGAGACCCAGTACTTC. Protein product: CASSLGSPATEETQYF.

V is TRBV7-2 and J is TRBJ2-1; D may be TRBD1 (6 bases). In germline, CDR1 is SGHTA, CDR2 FQGNSA. CDR3 length equals 14 residues. The V end lost 7 bases, the J end lost 2 bases, and 12 bases lay between the germline ends. The CDR3 nucleotides read TGTGCCAGCATCCAGGGGAGTGCCTACAATGAGCAGTTCTTC. As protein: CASIQGSAYNEQFF.

The rearrangement uses TRBV6-9 and TRBJ1-2; tentatively, D is TRBD1 (5 bases). The CDR3 sequence is 14 residues long. The ends were cut back, 8 bases at V and 6 bases at J, with 19 bases in the middle. The germline V gene has CDR1 MNHGY and CDR2 SVAAGI. CDR3 in DNA: TGTGCCAGCCCGTATGAGGGGAGTAGGGATGGCTACACCTTC. It specifies CASPYEGSRDGYTF.

This clonotype was picked up a small number of times. The gene calls are TRBV5-1 and TRBJ2-2; D tentatively reads TRBD1 or TRBD2 (6 bases each). The germline CDR1 and CDR2 sequences are SGHRS and YFSETQ. V shed 0 bases and J shed 4 bases, with 10 bases lying between them. This CDR3 contains 15 residues. The CDR3 DNA reads TGCGCCAGCAGCTTGGCACAGGGAGGCACCGGGGAGCTGTTTTTT. It is translated as CASSLAQGGTGELFF.